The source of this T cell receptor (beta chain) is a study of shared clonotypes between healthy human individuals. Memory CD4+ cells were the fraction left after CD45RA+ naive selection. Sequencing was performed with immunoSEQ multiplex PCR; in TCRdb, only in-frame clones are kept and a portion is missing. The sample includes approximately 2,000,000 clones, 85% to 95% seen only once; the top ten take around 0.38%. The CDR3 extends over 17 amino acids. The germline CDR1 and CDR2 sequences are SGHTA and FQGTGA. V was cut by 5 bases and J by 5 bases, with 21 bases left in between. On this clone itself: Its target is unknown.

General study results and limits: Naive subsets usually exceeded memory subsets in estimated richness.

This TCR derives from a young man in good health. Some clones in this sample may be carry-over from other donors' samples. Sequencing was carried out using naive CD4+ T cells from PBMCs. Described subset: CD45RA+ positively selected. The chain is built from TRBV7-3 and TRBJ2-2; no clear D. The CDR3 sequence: CASSAKLPSWGTGELFF. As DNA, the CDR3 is TGTGCCAGCAGCGCCAAGCTGCCCTCCTGGGGAACCGGGGAGCTGTTTTTT. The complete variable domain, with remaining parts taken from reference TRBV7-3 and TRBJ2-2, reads GAGVSQTPSNKVTEKGKYVELRCDPISGHTALYWYRQSLGQGPEFLIYFQGTGAADDSGLPNDRFFAVRPEGSVSTLKIQRTERGDSAVYLCASSAKLPSWGTGELFFGEGSRLTVL.